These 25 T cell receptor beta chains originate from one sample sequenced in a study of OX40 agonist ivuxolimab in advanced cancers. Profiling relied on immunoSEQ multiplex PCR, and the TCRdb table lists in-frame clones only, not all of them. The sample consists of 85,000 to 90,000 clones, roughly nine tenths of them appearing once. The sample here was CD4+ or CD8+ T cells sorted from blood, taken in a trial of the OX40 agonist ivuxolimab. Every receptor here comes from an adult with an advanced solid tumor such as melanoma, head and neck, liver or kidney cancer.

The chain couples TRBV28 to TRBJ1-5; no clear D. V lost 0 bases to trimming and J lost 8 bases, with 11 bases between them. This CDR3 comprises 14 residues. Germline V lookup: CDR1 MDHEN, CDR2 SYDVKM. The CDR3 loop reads CASSLWDDIKPQHF. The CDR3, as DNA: TGTGCCAGCAGTTTATGGGACGATATTAAGCCCCAGCATTTT. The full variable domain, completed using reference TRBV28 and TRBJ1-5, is DVKVTQSSRYLVKRTGEKVFLECVQDMDHENMFWYRQDPGLGLRLIYFSYDVKMKEKGDIPEGYSVSREKKERFSLILESASTNQTSMYLCASSLWDDIKPQHFGDGTRLSIL.

The CDR3 sequence is CASSLSGSSYNEQFF. The CDR3 nucleotides are TGTGCCAGCAGCTTAAGCGGGAGCTCCTACAATGAGCAGTTCTTC. J is TRBJ2-1 and V is TRBV7-2; 8 positions agree with TRBD2. Losses at the gene ends were 2 bases for V and 0 bases for J; bases not matched to a gene: 0. The length of the CDR3 is 15 residues. In germline, CDR1 is SGHTA, CDR2 FQGNSA.

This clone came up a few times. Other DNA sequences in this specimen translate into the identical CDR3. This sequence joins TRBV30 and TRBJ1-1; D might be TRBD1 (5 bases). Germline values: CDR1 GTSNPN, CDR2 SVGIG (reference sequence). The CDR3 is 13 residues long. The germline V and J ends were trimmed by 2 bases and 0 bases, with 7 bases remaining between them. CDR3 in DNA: TGTGCCTGGAGTACAGGACTGAACACTGAAGCTTTCTTT. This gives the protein CAWSTGLNTEAFF.

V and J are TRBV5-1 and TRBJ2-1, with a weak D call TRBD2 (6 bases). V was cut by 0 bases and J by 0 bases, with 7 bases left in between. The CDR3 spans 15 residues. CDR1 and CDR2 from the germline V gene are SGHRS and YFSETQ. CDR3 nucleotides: TGCGCCAGCAGCTTGGGGGAGGCCTCCTACAATGAGCAGTTCTTC. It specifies CASSLGEASYNEQFF.

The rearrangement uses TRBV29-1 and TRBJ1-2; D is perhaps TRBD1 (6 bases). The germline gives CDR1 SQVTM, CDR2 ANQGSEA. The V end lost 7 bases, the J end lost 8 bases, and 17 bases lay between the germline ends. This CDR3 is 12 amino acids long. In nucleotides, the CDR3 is TGCAGCGCCGGGGAACAGGGTGACGGCTACACCTTC. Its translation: CSAGEQGDGYTF.

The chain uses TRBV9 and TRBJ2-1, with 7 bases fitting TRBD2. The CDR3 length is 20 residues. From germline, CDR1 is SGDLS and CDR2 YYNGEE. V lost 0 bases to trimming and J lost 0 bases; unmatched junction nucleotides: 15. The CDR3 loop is CASSVVGGRGAGSSYNEQFF. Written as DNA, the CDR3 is TGTGCCAGCAGCGTAGTGGGGGGACGTGGAGCGGGAAGCTCCTACAATGAGCAGTTCTTC. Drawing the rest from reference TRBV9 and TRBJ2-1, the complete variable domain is DSGVTQTPKHLITATGQRVTLRCSPRSGDLSVYWYQQSLDQGLQFLIQYYNGEERAKGNILERFSAQQFPDLHSELNLSSLELGDSALYFCASSVVGGRGAGSSYNEQFFGPGTRLTVL.

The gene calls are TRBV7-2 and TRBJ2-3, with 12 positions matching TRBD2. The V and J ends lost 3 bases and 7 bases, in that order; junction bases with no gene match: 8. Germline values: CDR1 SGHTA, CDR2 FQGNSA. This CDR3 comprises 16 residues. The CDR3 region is CASSLETSGRLNTQYF. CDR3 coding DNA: TGTGCCAGCAGCTTGGAGACTAGCGGGAGATTGAATACGCAGTATTTT.

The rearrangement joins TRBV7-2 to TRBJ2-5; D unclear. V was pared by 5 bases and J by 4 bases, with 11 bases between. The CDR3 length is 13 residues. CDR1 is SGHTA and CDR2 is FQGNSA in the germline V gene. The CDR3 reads CASSLQMGETQYF. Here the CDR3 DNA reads TGTGCCAGCAGCCTTCAGATGGGAGAGACCCAGTACTTC.

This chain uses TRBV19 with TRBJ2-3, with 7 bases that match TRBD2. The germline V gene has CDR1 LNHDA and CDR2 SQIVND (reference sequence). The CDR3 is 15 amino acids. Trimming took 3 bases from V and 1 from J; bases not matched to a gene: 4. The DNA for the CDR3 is TGTGCCAGTAGTATCTGGGCGGGAGGCACAGATACGCAGTATTTT. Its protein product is CASSIWAGGTDTQYF. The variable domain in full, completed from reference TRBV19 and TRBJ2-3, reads DGGITQSPKYLFRKEGQNVTLSCEQNLNHDAMYWYRQDPGQGLRLIYYSQIVNDFQKGDIAEGYSVSREKKESFPLTVTSAQKNPTAFYLCASSIWAGGTDTQYFGPGTRLTVL.

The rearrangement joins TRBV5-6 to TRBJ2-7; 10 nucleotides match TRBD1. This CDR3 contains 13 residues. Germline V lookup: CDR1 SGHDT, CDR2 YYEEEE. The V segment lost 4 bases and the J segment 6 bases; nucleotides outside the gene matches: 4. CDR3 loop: CASSLTGGREQYF. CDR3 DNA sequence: TGTGCCAGCAGCCTGACAGGGGGCCGCGAGCAGTACTTC.

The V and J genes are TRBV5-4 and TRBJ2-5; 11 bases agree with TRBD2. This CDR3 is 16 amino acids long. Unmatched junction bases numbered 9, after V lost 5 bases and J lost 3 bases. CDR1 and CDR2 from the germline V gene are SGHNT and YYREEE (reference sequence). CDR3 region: CASRPSGTSGEETQYF. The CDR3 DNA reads TGTGCCAGCAGGCCGTCCGGGACTAGCGGAGAAGAGACCCAGTACTTC.

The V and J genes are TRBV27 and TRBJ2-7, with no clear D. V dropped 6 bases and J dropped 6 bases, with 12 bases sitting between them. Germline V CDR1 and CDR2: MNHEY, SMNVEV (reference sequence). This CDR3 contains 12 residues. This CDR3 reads CASSGGFREQYF. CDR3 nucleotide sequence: TGTGCCAGCAGCGGCGGATTCCGCGAGCAGTACTTC.

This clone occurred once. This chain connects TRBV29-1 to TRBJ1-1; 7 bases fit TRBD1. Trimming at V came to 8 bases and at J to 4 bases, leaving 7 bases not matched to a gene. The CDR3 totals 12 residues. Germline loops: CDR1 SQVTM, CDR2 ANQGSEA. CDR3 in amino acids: CSLSQGRTEAFF. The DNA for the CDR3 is TGCAGCTTGTCACAGGGGCGCACTGAAGCTTTCTTT. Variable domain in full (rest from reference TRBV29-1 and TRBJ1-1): SAVISQKPSRDICQRGTSLTIQCQVDSQVTMMFWYRQQPGQSLTLIATANQGSEATYESGFVIDKFPISRPNLTFSTLTVSNMSPEDSSIYLCSLSQGRTEAFFGQGTRLTVV.

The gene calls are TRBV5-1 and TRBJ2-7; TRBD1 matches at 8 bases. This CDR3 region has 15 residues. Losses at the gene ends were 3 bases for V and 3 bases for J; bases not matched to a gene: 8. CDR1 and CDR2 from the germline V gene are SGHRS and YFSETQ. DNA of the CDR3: TGCGCCAGCAGCTCCGGACAGGGCAAATTCTACGAGCAGTACTTC. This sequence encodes CASSSGQGKFYEQYF.

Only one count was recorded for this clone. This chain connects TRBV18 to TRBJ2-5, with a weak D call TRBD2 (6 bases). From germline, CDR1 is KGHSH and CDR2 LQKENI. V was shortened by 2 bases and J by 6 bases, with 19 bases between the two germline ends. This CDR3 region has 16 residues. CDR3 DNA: TGTGCCAGCTCACCAATGGCATTGACTAGTGAGAAGACCCAGTACTTC. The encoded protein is CASSPMALTSEKTQYF.

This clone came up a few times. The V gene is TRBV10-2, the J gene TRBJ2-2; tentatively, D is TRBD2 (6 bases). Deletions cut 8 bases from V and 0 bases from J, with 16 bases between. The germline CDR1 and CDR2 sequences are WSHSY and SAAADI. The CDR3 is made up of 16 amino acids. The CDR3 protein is CASPGTLITNTGELFF. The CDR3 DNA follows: TGCGCCAGCCCTGGGACTCTAATTACGAACACCGGGGAGCTGTTTTTT.

CDR3 bases: TGTGCCAGCAGTCCCCGGGACAGGGGAGGCTACACCTTC. The encoded protein is CASSPRDRGGYTF. The chain carries TRBV2 and TRBJ1-2; 10 bases fit TRBD1. CDR1 and CDR2 from the germline V gene are SNHLY and FYNNEI. The CDR3 sequence is 13 residues long. J lost 8 bases, V lost 5 bases, and 5 bases had no gene match.

The CDR3 DNA sequence: TGTGCCTGGAGAGCGGCCGTGGGGACTGAAGCTTTCTTT. It encodes CAWRAAVGTEAFF. V usage is TRBV30 and J usage is TRBJ1-1; no reliable D call. Trimming removed 3 bases at V and 5 bases at J, with 13 bases between. Looked up from germline, CDR1 is GTSNPN and CDR2 is SVGIG (reference sequence). CDR3 length: 13 amino acids.

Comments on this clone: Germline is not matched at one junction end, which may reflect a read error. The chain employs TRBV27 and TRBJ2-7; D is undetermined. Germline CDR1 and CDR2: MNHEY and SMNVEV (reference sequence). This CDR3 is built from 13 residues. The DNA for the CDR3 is TGTGCCAGCAGTATATCAAGATCCTACGAGCAGTACTTC. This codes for CASSISRSYEQYF.

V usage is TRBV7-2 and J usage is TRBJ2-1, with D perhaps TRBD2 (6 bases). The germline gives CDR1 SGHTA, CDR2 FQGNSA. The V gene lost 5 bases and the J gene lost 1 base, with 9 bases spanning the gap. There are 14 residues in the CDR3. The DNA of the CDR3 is TGTGCCAGCAGCCGGGACTTTTCCTACAATGAGCAGTTCTTC. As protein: CASSRDFSYNEQFF.

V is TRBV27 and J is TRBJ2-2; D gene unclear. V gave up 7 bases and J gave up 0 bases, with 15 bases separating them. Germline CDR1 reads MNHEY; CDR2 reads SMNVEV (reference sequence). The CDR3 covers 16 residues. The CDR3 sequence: CASTLNGRSNTGELFF. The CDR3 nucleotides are TGTGCCAGCACCCTAAACGGACGATCGAACACCGGGGAGCTGTTTTTT.

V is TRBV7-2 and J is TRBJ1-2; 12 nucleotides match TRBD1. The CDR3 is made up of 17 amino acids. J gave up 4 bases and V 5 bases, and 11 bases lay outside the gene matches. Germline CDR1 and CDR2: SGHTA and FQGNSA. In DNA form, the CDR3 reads TGTGCCAGCAGCCTAGGGACAGGGGGCAGGGGGATCTATGGCTACACCTTC. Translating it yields CASSLGTGGRGIYGYTF.

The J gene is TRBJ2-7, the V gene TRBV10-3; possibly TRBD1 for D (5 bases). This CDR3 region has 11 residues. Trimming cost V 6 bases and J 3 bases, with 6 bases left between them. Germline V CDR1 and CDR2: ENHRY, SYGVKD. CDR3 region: CAISDSYEQYF. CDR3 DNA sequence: TGTGCCATCAGCGACAGCTACGAGCAGTACTTC.

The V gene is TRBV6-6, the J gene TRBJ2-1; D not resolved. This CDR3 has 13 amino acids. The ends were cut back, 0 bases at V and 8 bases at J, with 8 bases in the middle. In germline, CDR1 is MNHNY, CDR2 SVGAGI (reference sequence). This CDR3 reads CASSYSKWDEQFF. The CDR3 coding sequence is TGTGCCAGCAGTTACTCGAAGTGGGATGAGCAGTTCTTC.

CDR3 in amino acids: CASSPRGRESTSVQFF. Here the CDR3 DNA reads TGTGCCAGCTCCCCAAGGGGGCGGGAGTCAACCTCCGTGCAGTTCTTC. This chain links TRBV18 with TRBJ2-1; either TRBD1 or TRBD2 may supply D (7 bases each). CDR1 is KGHSH and CDR2 is LQKENI in the germline V gene. Trimming took off 6 bases at V and 12 bases at J, with 27 bases between the two ends. The CDR3 extends over 16 amino acids.